This TCR beta chain is from a study of cytomegalovirus exposure and HLA in healthy donors. Study as a whole: From HLA-typed donors, an early data release held about 92 million unique TCRs. Whole-study results and caveats: A missense variant in DCLRE1C was later tied to TCR beta V- and J-gene trimming. An analysis done earlier found most TCR beta V segments productive about 87% or about 30% of the time.

With regard to this clone: Its antigen remains unknown.

PCR primers comprised 60 Vbeta and 13 Jbeta primers. TCRdb keeps only in-frame clones here, not all; method: immunoSEQ multiplex PCR. The data show some 200,000 clones, with around 77% seen just once and less than 3.5% held by the top ten. Trimming at V came to 5 bases and at J to 10 bases, leaving 4 bases not matched to a gene. The CDR3 runs to 14 residues. Germline V gives CDR1 MNHEY, CDR2 SVGAGI. The V gene is TRBV6-5, the J gene TRBJ1-6, with 11 bases lining up with TRBD1. The source of this sequence is a woman aged 25 to 45 in good health and CMV-seronegative. Sequencing was carried out using PBMCs. The CDR3 protein is CASSRDRGGSPLHF. The CDR3 DNA reads TGTGCCAGCAGTCGGGACAGGGGGGGATCACCCCTCCACTTT.